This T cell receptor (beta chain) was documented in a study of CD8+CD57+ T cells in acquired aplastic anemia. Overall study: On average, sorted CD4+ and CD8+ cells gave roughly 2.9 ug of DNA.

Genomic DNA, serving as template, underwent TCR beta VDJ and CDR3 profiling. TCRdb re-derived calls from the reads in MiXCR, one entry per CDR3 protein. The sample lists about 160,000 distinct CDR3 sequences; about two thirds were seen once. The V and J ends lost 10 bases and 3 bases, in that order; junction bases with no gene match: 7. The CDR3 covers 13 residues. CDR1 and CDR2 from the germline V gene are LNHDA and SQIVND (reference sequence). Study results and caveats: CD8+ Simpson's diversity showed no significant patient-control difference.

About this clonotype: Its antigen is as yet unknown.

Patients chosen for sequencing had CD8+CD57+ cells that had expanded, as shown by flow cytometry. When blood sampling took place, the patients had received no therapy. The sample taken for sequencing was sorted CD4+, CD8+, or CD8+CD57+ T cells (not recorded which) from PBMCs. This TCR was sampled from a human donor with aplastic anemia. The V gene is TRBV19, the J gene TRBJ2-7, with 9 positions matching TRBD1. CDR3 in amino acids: CATAWTGDYEQYF. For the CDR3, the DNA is TGTGCCACCGCCTGGACAGGGGACTACGAGCAGTACTTC. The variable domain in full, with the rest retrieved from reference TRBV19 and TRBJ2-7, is DGGITQSPKYLFRKEGQNVTLSCEQNLNHDAMYWYRQDPGQGLRLIYYSQIVNDFQKGDIAEGYSVSREKKESFPLTVTSAQKNPTAFYLCATAWTGDYEQYFGPGTRLTVT.